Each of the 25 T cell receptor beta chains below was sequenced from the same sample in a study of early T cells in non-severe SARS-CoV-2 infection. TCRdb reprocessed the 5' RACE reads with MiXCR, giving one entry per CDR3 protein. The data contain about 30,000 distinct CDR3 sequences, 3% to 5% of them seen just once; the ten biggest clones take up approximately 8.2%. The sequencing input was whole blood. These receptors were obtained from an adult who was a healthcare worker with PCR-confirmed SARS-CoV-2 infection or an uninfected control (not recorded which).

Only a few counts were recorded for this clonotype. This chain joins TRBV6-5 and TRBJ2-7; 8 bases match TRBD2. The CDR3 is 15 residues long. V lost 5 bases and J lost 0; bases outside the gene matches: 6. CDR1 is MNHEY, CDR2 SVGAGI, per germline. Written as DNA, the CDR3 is TGTGCCAGCAGTGGAACGGGGGGGAGCTCCTACGAGCAGTACTTC. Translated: CASSGTGGSSYEQYF.

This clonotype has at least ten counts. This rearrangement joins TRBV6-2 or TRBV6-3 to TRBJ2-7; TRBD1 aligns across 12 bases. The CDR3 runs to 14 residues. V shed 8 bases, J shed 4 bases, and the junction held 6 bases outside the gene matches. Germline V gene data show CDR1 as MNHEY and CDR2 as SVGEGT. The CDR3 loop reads CASAGTGGQYEQYF. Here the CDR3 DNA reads TGTGCCAGCGCCGGGACAGGGGGCCAGTACGAGCAGTACTTC.

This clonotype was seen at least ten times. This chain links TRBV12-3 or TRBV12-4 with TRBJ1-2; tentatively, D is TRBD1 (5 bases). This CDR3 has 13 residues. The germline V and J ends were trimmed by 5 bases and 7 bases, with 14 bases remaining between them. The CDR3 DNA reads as TGTGCCAGCAGTCGGGACGGGGATCGTGGCTACACCTTC. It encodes CASSRDGDRGYTF.

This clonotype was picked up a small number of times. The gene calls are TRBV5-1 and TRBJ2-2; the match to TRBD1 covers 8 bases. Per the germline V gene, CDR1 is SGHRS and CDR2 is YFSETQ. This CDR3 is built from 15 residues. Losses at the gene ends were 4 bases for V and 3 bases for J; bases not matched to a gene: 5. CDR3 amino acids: CASSPQGAYTGELFF. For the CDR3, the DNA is TGCGCCAGCAGCCCCCAGGGGGCGTACACCGGGGAGCTGTTTTTT.

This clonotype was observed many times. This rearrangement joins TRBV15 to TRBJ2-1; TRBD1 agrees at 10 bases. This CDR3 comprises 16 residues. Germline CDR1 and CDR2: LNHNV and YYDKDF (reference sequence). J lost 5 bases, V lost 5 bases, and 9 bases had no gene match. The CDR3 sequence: CATSSTRTGGHNEQFF. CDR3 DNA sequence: TGTGCCACCAGCTCGACCCGGACAGGGGGACACAATGAGCAGTTCTTC. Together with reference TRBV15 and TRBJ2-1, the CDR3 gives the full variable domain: DAMVIQNPRYQVTQFGKPVTLSCSQTLNHNVMYWYQQKSSQAPKLLFHYYDKDFNNEADTPDNFQSRRPNTSFCFLDIRSPGLGDTAMYLCATSSTRTGGHNEQFFGPGTRLTVL.

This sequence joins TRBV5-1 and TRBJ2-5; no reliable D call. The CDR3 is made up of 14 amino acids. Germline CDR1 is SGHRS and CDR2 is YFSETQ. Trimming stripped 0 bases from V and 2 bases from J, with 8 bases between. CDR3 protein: CASSLAGGQETQYF. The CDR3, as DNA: TGCGCCAGCAGCTTGGCTGGCGGACAAGAGACCCAGTACTTC.

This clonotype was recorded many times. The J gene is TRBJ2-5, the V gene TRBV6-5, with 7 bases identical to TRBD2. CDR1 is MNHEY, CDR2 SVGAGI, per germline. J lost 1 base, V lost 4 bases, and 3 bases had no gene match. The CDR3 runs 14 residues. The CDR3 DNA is TGTGCCAGCAGTTGGGGACTACTCCAAGAGACCCAGTACTTC. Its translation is CASSWGLLQETQYF.

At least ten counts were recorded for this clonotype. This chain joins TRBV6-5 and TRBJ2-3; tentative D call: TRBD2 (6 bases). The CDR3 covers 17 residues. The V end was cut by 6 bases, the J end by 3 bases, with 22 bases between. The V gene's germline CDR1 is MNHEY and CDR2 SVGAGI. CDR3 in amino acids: CASSLTSSVPGTDTQYF. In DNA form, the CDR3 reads TGTGCCAGCAGCCTGACCTCTAGCGTCCCAGGGACAGATACGCAGTATTTT.

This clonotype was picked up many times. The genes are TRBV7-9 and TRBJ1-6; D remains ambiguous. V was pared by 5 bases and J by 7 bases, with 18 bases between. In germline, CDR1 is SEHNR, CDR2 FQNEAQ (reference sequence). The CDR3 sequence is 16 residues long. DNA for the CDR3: TGTGCCAGCAGCCGCCCGGTCATCGAGCCCAATTCACCCCTCCACTTT. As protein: CASSRPVIEPNSPLHF.

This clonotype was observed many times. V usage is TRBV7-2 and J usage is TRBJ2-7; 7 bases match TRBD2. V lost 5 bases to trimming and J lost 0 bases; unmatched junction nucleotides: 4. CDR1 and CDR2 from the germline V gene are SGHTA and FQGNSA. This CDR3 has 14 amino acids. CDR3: CASSGRGSSYEQYF. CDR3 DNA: TGTGCCAGCAGCGGGCGGGGGAGCTCCTACGAGCAGTACTTC.

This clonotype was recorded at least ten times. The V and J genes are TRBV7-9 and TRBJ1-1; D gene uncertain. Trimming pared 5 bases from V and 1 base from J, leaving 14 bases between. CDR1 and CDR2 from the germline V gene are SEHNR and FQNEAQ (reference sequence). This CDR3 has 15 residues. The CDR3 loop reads CASSTRLGRNTEAFF. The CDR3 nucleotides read TGTGCCAGCAGCACCCGACTGGGAAGGAACACTGAAGCTTTCTTT.

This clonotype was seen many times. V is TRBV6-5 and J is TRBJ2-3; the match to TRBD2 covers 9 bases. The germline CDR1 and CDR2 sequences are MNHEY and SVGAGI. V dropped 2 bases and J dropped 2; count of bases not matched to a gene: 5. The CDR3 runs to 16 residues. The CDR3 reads CASSYDAGGITDTQYF. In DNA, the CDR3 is TGTGCCAGCAGTTACGACGCGGGAGGGATCACAGATACGCAGTATTTT.

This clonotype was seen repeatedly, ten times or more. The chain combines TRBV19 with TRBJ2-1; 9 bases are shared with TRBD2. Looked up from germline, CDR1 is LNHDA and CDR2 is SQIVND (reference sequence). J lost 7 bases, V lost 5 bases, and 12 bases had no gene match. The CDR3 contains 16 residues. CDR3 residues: CASSLGPGLAFNEQFF. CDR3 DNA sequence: TGTGCCAGTAGTCTTGGACCGGGACTAGCTTTTAATGAGCAGTTCTTC.

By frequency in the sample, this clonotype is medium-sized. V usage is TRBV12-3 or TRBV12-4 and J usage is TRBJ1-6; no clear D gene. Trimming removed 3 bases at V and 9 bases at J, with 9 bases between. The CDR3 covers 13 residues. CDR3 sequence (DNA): TGTGCCAGCAGTTTCTCGTTCGGTTCACCCCTCCACTTT. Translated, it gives CASSFSFGSPLHF.

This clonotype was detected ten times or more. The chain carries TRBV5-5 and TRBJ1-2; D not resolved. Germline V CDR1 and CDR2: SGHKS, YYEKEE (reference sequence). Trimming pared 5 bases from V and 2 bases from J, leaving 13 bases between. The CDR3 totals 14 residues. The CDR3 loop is CASSAPGQNYGYTF. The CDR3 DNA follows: TGTGCCAGCAGTGCCCCCGGGCAGAACTATGGCTACACCTTC. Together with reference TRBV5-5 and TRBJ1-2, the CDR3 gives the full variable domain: DAGVTQSPTHLIKTRGQQVTLRCSPISGHKSVSWYQQVLGQGPQFIFQYYEKEERGRGNFPDRFSARQFPNYSSELNVNALLLGDSALYLCASSAPGQNYGYTFGSGTRLTVV.

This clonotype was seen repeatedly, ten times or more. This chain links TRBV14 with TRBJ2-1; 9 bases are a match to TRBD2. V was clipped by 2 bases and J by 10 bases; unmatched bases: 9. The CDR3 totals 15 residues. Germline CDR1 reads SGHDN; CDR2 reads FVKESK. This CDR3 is CASSQYSSGLAEQFF. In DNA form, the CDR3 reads TGTGCCAGCAGCCAATACAGTTCTGGACTAGCGGAGCAGTTCTTC.

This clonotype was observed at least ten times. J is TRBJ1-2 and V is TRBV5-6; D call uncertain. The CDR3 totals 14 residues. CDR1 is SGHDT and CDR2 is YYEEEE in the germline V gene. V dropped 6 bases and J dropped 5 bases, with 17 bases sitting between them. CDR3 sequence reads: CASTPGRTSYGYTF. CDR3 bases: TGTGCCAGCACCCCCGGGAGAACATCTTATGGCTACACCTTC.

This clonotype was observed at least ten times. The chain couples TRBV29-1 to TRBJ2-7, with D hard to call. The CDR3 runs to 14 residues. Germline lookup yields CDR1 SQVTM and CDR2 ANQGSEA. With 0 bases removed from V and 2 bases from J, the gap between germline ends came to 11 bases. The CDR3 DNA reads TGCAGCGTTGAAGATCCAGAGGAACCCTACGAGCAGTACTTC. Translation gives CSVEDPEEPYEQYF.

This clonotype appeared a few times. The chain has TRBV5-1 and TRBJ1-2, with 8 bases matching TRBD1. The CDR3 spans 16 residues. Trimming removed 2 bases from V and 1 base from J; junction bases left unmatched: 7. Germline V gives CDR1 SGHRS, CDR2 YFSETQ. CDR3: CASSFGKTGDNYGYTF. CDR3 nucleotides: TGCGCCAGCAGCTTCGGAAAGACAGGGGATAACTATGGCTACACCTTC.

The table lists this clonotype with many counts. The CDR3 region is CASRDRAQPQHF. The CDR3 DNA reads TGTGCCAGCAGGGACAGGGCCCAGCCCCAGCATTTT. J is TRBJ1-5 and V is TRBV12-3 or TRBV12-4, with TRBD1 identical over 8 bases. V was clipped by 6 bases and J by 7 bases; unmatched bases: 2. CDR3 length equals 12 residues.

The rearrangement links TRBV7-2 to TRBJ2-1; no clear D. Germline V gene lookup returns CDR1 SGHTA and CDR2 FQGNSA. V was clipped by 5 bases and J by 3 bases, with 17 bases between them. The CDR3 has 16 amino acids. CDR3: CASSERRLPFYNEQFF. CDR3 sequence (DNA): TGTGCCAGCAGCGAGAGACGGCTACCATTCTACAATGAGCAGTTCTTC.

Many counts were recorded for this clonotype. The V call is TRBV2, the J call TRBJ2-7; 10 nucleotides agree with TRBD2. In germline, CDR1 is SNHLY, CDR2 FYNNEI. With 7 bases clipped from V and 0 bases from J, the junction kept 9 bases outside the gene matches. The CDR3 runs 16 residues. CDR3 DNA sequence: TGTGCCAGCACCAGACTAGCGGGCAAGAGCTCCTACGAGCAGTACTTC. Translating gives CASTRLAGKSSYEQYF.

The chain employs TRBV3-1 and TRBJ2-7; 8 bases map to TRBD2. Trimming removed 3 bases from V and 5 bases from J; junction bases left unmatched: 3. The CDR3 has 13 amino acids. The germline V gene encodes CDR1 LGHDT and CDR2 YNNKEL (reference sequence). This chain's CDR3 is CASSHHSGNEQYF. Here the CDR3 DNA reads TGTGCCAGCAGCCATCATAGCGGGAACGAGCAGTACTTC.

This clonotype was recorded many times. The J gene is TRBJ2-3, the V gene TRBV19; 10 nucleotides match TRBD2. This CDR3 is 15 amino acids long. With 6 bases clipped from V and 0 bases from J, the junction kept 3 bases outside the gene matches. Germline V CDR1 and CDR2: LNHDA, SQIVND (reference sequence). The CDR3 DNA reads TGTGCCAGTAGCCAACTAGCGGGGAGCACAGATACGCAGTATTTT. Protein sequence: CASSQLAGSTDTQYF.

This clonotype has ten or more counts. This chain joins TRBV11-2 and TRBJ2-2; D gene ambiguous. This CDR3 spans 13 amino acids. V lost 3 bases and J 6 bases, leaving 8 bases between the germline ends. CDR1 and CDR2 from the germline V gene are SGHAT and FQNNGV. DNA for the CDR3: TGTGCCAGCAGCTTCCACGGTTCCGGGGAGCTGTTTTTT. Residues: CASSFHGSGELFF.